Each of the 21 T cell receptor beta chains below was sequenced from the same sample in a study of blood T cell repertoires in COVID-19. Here immunoSEQ multiplex PCR was the method, and the copy in TCRdb shows in-frame clones only, minus some. Among around 310,000 clones listed, roughly 90% were seen once. Sample: peripheral blood. The receptor set was obtained from a woman between 35 and 50 years old with COVID-19, enrolled during active disease.

This chain joins TRBV5-1 and TRBJ1-4, with 10 bases identical to TRBD1. This CDR3 region has 15 residues. CDR1 and CDR2 (germline): SGHRS, YFSETQ. The V and J ends lost 4 bases and 8 bases, in that order; junction bases with no gene match: 8. CDR3 amino acids: CASSNSGTGVEKLFF. In DNA, the CDR3 is TGCGCCAGCAGCAACTCCGGGACAGGGGTGGAAAAACTGTTTTTT. The full variable domain, completed using reference TRBV5-1 and TRBJ1-4, is KAGVTQTPRYLIKTRGQQVTLSCSPISGHRSVSWYQQTPGQGLQFLFEYFSETQRNKGNFPGRFSGRQFSNSRSEMNVSTLELGDSALYLCASSNSGTGVEKLFFGSGTQLSVL.

The chain joins TRBV7-9 to TRBJ1-2, with a weak D call TRBD1 (5 bases). The V gene lost 5 bases and the J gene lost 2 bases, with 12 bases spanning the gap. The CDR3 contains 14 residues. Germline V CDR1 and CDR2: SEHNR, FQNEAQ (reference sequence). The CDR3 protein is CASSQGGDNYGYTF. The CDR3 DNA reads as TGTGCCAGCAGCCAGGGCGGGGACAACTATGGCTACACCTTC.

The V gene is TRBV5-1, the J gene TRBJ2-5; TRBD1 matches 7 bases. The CDR3 totals 17 residues. Trimming took 4 bases from V and 0 from J; bases not matched to a gene: 12. Per germline, CDR1 SGHRS and CDR2 YFSETQ. The CDR3 here is CASSPGGTGTNQETQYF. The DNA for the CDR3 is TGCGCCAGCAGCCCAGGGGGAACTGGGACGAACCAAGAGACCCAGTACTTC.

This clone was observed a single time. The V gene is TRBV30, the J gene TRBJ1-1; no firm D call. The germline V and J ends were trimmed by 7 bases and 6 bases, with 21 bases remaining between them. The CDR3 loop spans 14 amino acids. From germline, CDR1 is GTSNPN and CDR2 SVGIG (reference sequence). The CDR3 DNA sequence: TGTGCCTTGCAAGAGGGCCAGGTATGGGCTGAAGCTTTCTTT. This translates into CALQEGQVWAEAFF.

The rearrangement links TRBV6-1 to TRBJ2-1, with D possibly TRBD2 on 6 matching bases. Trimming left V 1 base short and J 8 bases short, with 9 bases between. The CDR3 is made up of 13 amino acids. Germline lookup yields CDR1 MNHNS and CDR2 SASEGT. This CDR3 reads CASSEGRGDEQFF. CDR3 in DNA: TGTGCCAGCAGTGAAGGGAGGGGCGATGAGCAGTTCTTC.

This chain uses TRBV5-5 with TRBJ1-2; tentative D call: TRBD1 (6 bases). Trimming pared 0 bases from V and 4 bases from J, leaving 22 bases between. This CDR3 region has 18 residues. The germline V gene has CDR1 SGHKS and CDR2 YYEKEE (reference sequence). The CDR3 sequence: CASSLGGQNTPFSYGYTF. CDR3 coding DNA: TGTGCCAGCAGCTTGGGTGGACAGAACACTCCCTTTTCCTATGGCTACACCTTC.

The V gene is TRBV15, the J gene TRBJ2-7; TRBD1 matches 9 bases. CDR3 size: 14 residues. The germline CDR1 and CDR2 sequences are LNHNV and YYDKDF (reference sequence). The V gene end was trimmed by 4 bases and the J gene end by 6 bases; junction bases not matched to a gene: 7. For the CDR3, the DNA is TGTGCCACCAGCAAGGGACAGGGAGAGGGCGAGCAGTACTTC. This sequence encodes CATSKGQGEGEQYF. The full variable domain, with the rest looked up from reference TRBV15 and TRBJ2-7, is DAMVIQNPRYQVTQFGKPVTLSCSQTLNHNVMYWYQQKSSQAPKLLFHYYDKDFNNEADTPDNFQSRRPNTSFCFLDIRSPGLGDTAMYLCATSKGQGEGEQYFGPGTRLTVT.

The chain uses TRBV6-4 and TRBJ2-3; the match to TRBD1 covers 9 bases. CDR1 is MRHNA and CDR2 is SNTAGT in the germline V gene. The CDR3 sequence is 14 residues long. Unmatched junction bases numbered 8, after V lost 8 bases and J lost 5 bases. The CDR3 DNA reads TGTGCCAGCCCCCGGGACAGGGTACGAGATACGCAGTATTTT. The encoded protein is CASPRDRVRDTQYF.

The chain combines TRBV27 with TRBJ2-5; tentative D call: TRBD2 (7 bases). There are 15 residues in the CDR3. V shed 6 bases and J shed 5 bases, with 19 bases lying between them. The germline CDR1 and CDR2 sequences are MNHEY and SMNVEV (reference sequence). Here the CDR3 reads CASSLMGGALETQYF. CDR3 nucleotides: TGTGCCAGCAGCCTAATGGGGGGGGCATTGGAGACCCAGTACTTC.

In its sample, this clone was seen once. The chain links TRBV19 to TRBJ1-1; 10 positions agree with TRBD1. CDR3 length: 15 amino acids. Germline values: CDR1 LNHDA, CDR2 SQIVND (reference sequence). With V trimmed by 5 bases and J by 4 bases, 7 bases remained unmatched. CDR3 sequence reads: CASSPPDRGSTEAFF. In DNA form, the CDR3 reads TGTGCCAGTAGTCCCCCGGACAGGGGGTCCACTGAAGCTTTCTTT. Full variable domain (remainder filled in from reference TRBV19 and TRBJ1-1): DGGITQSPKYLFRKEGQNVTLSCEQNLNHDAMYWYRQDPGQGLRLIYYSQIVNDFQKGDIAEGYSVSREKKESFPLTVTSAQKNPTAFYLCASSPPDRGSTEAFFGQGTRLTVV.

This chain joins TRBV4-3 and TRBJ2-5; 7 nucleotides line up with TRBD1. V gave up 4 bases and J gave up 5 bases; unmatched junction bases: 19. The germline V gene has CDR1 LGHNA and CDR2 YSLEER. This CDR3 is built from 18 residues. CDR3 bases: TGCGCCAGCAGCCGCCCTGGGGGATTACAGGGGATCATGGAGACCCAGTACTTC. The encoded protein is CASSRPGGLQGIMETQYF.

This rearrangement joins TRBV4-3 to TRBJ1-5; D possibly corresponds to TRBD1 (5 bases). With 1 base removed from V and 4 bases from J, the gap between germline ends came to 11 bases. CDR1 is LGHNA, CDR2 YSLEER, per germline. The CDR3 is 15 amino acids. The CDR3 DNA reads TGCGCCAGCAGCCAAGCATCCGACAGTAATCAGCCCCAGCATTTT. Its translation is CASSQASDSNQPQHF.

V usage is TRBV28 and J usage is TRBJ1-2; D gene unclear. Germline CDR1 MDHEN, CDR2 SYDVKM. The CDR3 length is 14 residues. Between the trimmed V and J ends, which lost 7 bases and 4 bases, there was a span of 16 bases. CDR3 in amino acids: CASTPKRISYGYTF. The DNA of the CDR3 is TGTGCCAGCACCCCCAAGCGCATCAGCTATGGCTACACCTTC.

Here the CDR3 DNA reads TGTGCCAGCAGCGACAGGGGGCACGAGCAGTACTTC. Translation: CASSDRGHEQYF. The chain joins TRBV5-6 to TRBJ2-7; 10 bases agree with TRBD1. Germline CDR1 is SGHDT and CDR2 is YYEEEE. V was pared by 4 bases and J by 5 bases, with 0 bases of the junction left unmatched. The CDR3 is made up of 12 amino acids.

The chain carries TRBV28 and TRBJ1-5; no definite D call. V lost 5 bases and J lost 3, with 17 bases in between. Germline values: CDR1 MDHEN, CDR2 SYDVKM. The CDR3 has 16 residues. Written as DNA, the CDR3 is TGTGCCAGCAGTCTTCCGGGAACTCGCCCCAATCAGCCCCAGCATTTT. Encoded protein: CASSLPGTRPNQPQHF.

The gene calls are TRBV12-3 or TRBV12-4 and TRBJ1-3; D not certain. Trimming stripped 0 bases from V and 8 bases from J, with 8 bases between. The length of the CDR3 is 13 residues. The CDR3 sequence is CASSLAEEDTIYF. The CDR3 DNA follows: TGTGCCAGCAGTTTAGCAGAAGAGGACACCATATATTTT.

The CDR3 reads CASSQERNTEAFF. Written as DNA, the CDR3 is TGTGCCAGCAGCCAAGAGAGGAACACTGAAGCTTTCTTT. The chain combines TRBV3-1 (or the pseudogene TRBV3-2) with TRBJ1-1; D not resolved. The CDR3 runs to 13 residues. Trimming left V 0 bases short and J 1 base short, with 3 bases between. Germline lookup yields CDR1 LGHDT and CDR2 YNNKEL (reference sequence).

This clone came up once. The J gene is TRBJ2-1, the V gene TRBV4-1, with 12 nucleotides matching TRBD2. CDR1 is MGHRA, CDR2 YSYEKL, per germline. The ends lost 1 base at V and 5 bases at J; junction bases unmatched: 9. The CDR3 runs 18 residues. CDR3 protein: CASSQVKLAGGGDNEQFF. The CDR3 coding sequence is TGCGCCAGCAGCCAAGTAAAACTAGCGGGAGGAGGAGACAATGAGCAGTTCTTC.

This clone has more than one count but fewer than ten. This chain uses TRBV11-2 with TRBJ1-6, with 7 bases that match TRBD1. The V gene end was trimmed by 6 bases and the J gene end by 5 bases; junction bases not matched to a gene: 7. Germline CDR1 and CDR2: SGHAT and FQNNGV. CDR3 length: 15 amino acids. CDR3 bases: TGTGCCAGCAGAGACCGGGACAGCAATAATTCACCCCTCCACTTT. Its translation is CASRDRDSNNSPLHF.

The chain uses TRBV27 and TRBJ1-5; no clear D gene. Germline CDR1 and CDR2: MNHEY and SMNVEV (reference sequence). This CDR3 has 15 residues. V lost 3 bases and J lost 3, with 12 bases in between. The CDR3 protein is CASSLRVPYNQPQHF. DNA of the CDR3: TGTGCCAGCAGTTTGAGGGTTCCGTACAATCAGCCCCAGCATTTT.

The chain combines TRBV11-2 with TRBJ2-2; 7 nucleotides align to TRBD1. The CDR3 covers 18 residues. Germline loops: CDR1 SGHAT, CDR2 FQNNGV. The V segment lost 6 bases and the J segment 2 bases; nucleotides outside the gene matches: 15. The CDR3 coding sequence is TGTGCCAGCAGTATACAGGGGAGATTGGTTGTAAACACCGGGGAGCTGTTTTTT. As protein: CASSIQGRLVVNTGELFF.